Listed here are 3 T cell receptor beta chains from one sample, sequenced in a study of T cells in localized non-small cell lung cancer. TCRdb's copy holds only in-frame clones and misses some; the assay was immunoSEQ multiplex PCR. Seen here are around 54,000 clones, approximately 90% observed once, and the top ten hold over 15%. The sequencing used peripheral blood, collected before any cancer treatment. These receptors originate from a male donor aged 60 or over with stage III squamous cell lung carcinoma.

The chain couples TRBV23-1 to TRBJ1-1; tentative D call: TRBD1 (6 bases). TRBV23-1 is labeled an ORF, and its function is uncertain. The CDR3 length is 20 residues. Deletions cut 3 bases from V and 0 bases from J, with 26 bases between. The CDR3 bases are TGCGCCAGCAGTCACCACCACGTCATCCGGGACAACTCTCTGAACACTGAAGCTTTCTTT. This codes for CASSHHHVIRDNSLNTEAFF.

The rearrangement joins TRBV27 to TRBJ1-2; 12 bases are shared with TRBD1. J gave up 4 bases and V 5 bases, and 17 bases lay outside the gene matches. The CDR3 has 19 residues. Germline assignment: CDR1 MNHEY and CDR2 SMNVEV (reference sequence). The CDR3 sequence is CASSPQSGTGGLRSYGYTF. As DNA, the CDR3 is TGTGCCAGCAGTCCTCAATCCGGGACAGGGGGCCTGCGGAGCTATGGCTACACCTTC.

The chain recombines TRBV5-1 with TRBJ2-3; no definite D call. This CDR3 region has 13 residues. Germline assignment: CDR1 SGHRS and CDR2 YFSETQ. V lost 0 bases and J 6 bases, leaving 8 bases between the germline ends. For the CDR3, the DNA is TGCGCCAGCAGCTTGGGGGAAGTGGATACGCAGTATTTT. It specifies CASSLGEVDTQYF.